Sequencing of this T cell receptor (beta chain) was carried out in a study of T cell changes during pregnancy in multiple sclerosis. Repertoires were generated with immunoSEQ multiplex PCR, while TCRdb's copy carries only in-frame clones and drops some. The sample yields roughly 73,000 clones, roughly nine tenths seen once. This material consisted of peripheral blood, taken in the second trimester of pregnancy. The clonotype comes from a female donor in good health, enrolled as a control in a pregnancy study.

The CDR3: CASSVAGRGTYGYTF. As DNA, the CDR3 is TGTGCCAGCAGCGTAGCCGGCAGGGGAACCTATGGCTACACCTTC. V gene TRBV9 combines with J gene TRBJ1-2, with a weak D call TRBD1 (6 bases). This CDR3 comprises 15 residues. The germline gives CDR1 SGDLS, CDR2 YYNGEE. Trimming removed 0 bases at V and 4 bases at J, with 13 bases between.